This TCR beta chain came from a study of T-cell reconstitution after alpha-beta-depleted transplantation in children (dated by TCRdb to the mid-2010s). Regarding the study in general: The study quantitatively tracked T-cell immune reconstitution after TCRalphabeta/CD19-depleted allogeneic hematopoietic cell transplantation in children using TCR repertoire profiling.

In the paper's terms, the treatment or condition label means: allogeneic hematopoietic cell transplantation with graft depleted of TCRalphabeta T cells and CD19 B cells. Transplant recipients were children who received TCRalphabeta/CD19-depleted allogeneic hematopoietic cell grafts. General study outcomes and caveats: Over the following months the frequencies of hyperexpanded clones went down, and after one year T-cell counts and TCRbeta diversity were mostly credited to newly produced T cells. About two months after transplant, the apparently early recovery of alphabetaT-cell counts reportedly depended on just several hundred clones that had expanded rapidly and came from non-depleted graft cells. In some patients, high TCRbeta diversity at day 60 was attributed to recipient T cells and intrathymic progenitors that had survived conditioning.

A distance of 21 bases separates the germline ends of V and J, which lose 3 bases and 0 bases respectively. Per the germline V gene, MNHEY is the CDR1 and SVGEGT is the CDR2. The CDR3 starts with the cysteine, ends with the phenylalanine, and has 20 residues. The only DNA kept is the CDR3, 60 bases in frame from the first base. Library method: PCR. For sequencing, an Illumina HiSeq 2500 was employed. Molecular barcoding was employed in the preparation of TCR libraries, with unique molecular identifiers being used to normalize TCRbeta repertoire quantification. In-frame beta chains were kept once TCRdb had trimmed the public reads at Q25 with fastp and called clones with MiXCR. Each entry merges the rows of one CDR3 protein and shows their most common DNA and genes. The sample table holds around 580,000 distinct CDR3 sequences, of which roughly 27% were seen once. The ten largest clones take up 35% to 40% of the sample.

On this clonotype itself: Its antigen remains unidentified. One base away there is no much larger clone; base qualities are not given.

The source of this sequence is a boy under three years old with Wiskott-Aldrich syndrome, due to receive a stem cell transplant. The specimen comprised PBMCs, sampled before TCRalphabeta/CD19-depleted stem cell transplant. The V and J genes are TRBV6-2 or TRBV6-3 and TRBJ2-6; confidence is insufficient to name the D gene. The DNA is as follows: TGTGCCAGCAGTTATCTGAAATGGTTAGTTCGTTTCTCTGGGGCCAACGTCCTGACTTTC. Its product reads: CASSYLKWLVRFSGANVLTF.